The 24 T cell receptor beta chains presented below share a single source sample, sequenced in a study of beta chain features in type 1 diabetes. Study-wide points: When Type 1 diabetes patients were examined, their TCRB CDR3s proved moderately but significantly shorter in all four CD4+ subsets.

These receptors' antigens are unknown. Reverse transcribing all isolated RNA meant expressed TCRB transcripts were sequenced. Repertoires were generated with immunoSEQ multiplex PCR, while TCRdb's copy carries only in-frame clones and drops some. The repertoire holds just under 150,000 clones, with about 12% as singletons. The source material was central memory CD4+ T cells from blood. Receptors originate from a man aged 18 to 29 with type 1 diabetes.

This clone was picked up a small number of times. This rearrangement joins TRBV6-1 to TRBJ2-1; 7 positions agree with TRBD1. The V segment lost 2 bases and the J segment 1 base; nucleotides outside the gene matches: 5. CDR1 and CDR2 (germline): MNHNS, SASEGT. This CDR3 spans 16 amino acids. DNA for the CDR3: TGTGCCAGCAGTGAACAAGGGGGCGGGTCCTACAATGAGCAGTTCTTC. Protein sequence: CASSEQGGGSYNEQFF.

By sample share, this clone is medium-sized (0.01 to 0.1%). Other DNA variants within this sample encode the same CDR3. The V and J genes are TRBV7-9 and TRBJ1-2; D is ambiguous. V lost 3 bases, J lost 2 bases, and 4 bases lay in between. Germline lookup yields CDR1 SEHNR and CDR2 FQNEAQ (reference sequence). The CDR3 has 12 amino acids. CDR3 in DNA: TGTGCCAGCAGCTTCCCGAACTATGGCTACACCTTC. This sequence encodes CASSFPNYGYTF.

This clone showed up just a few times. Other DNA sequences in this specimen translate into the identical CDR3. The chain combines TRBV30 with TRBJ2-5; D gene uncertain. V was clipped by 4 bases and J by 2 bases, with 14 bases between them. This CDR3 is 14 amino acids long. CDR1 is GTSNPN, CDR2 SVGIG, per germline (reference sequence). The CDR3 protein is CAWKRAPDQETQYF. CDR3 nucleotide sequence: TGTGCCTGGAAAAGAGCGCCGGATCAAGAGACCCAGTACTTC.

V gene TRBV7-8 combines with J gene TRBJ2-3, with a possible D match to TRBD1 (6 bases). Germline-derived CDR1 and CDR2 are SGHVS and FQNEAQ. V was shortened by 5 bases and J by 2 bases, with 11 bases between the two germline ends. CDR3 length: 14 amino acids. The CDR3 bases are TGTGCCAGCAGCCCACGGACAGTCACAGATACGCAGTATTTT. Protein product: CASSPRTVTDTQYF.

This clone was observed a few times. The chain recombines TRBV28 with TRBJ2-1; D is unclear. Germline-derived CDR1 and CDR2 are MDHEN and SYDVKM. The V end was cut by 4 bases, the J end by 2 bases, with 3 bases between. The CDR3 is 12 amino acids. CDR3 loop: CASSSTYNEQFF. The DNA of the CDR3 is TGTGCCAGCAGTTCCACCTACAATGAGCAGTTCTTC.

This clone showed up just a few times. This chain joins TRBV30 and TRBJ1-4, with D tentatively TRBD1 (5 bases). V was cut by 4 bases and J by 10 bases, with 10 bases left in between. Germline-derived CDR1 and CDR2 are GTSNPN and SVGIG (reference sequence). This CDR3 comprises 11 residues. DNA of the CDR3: TGTGCCTGGAAAACAGGCGGAAAACTGTTTTTT. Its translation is CAWKTGGKLFF.

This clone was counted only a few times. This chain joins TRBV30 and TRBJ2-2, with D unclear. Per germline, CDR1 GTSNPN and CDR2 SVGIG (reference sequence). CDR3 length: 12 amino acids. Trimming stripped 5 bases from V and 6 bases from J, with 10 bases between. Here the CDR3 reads CAWAKGAGELFF. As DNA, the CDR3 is TGTGCCTGGGCTAAGGGTGCCGGGGAGCTGTTTTTT.

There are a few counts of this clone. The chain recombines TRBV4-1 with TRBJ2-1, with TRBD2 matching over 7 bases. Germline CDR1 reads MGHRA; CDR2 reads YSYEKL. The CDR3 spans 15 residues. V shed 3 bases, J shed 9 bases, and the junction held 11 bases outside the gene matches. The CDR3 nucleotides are TGCGCCAGCAGCCAGCCTAGCGGACATAGCATTGAGCAGTTCTTC. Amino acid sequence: CASSQPSGHSIEQFF.

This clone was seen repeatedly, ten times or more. CDR3 in DNA: TGTGCCAGCAGCTTAAACGGACTACTTGAGACCCAGTACTTC. It yields the protein CASSLNGLLETQYF. V and J are TRBV7-9 and TRBJ2-5, with D maybe TRBD2 (6 bases). The CDR3 loop spans 14 amino acids. Per germline, CDR1 SEHNR and CDR2 FQNEAQ (reference sequence). Trimming left V 2 bases short and J 5 bases short, with 12 bases between.

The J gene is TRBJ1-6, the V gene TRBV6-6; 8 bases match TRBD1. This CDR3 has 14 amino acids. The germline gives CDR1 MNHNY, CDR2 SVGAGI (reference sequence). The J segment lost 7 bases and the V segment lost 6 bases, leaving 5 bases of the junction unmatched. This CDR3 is CASSGQGGNSPLHF. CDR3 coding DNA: TGTGCCAGCAGCGGACAGGGCGGGAATTCACCCCTCCACTTT.

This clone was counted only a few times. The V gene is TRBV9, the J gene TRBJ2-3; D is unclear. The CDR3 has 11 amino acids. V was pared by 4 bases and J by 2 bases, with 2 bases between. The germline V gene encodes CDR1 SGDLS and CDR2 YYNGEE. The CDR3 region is CASSFTDTQYF. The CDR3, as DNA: TGTGCCAGCAGCTTCACAGATACGCAGTATTTT.

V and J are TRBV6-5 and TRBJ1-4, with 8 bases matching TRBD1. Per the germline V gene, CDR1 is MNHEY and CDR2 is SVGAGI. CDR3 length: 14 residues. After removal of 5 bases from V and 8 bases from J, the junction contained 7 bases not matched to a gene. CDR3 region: CASSRQGIGEKLFF. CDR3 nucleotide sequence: TGTGCCAGCAGTCGACAGGGGATAGGAGAAAAACTGTTTTTT.

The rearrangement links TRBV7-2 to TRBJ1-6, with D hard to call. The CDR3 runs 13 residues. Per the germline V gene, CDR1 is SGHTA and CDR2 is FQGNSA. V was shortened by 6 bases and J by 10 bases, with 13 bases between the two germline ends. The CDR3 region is CASSLTVDSPLHF. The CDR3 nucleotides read TGTGCCAGCAGTTTAACCGTAGACTCACCCCTCCACTTT. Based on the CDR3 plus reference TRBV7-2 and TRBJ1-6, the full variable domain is GAGVSQSPSNKVTEKGKDVELRCDPISGHTALYWYRQSLGQGLEFLIYFQGNSAPDKSGLPSDRFSAERTGGSVSTLTIQRTQQEDSAVYLCASSLTVDSPLHFGNGTRLTVT.

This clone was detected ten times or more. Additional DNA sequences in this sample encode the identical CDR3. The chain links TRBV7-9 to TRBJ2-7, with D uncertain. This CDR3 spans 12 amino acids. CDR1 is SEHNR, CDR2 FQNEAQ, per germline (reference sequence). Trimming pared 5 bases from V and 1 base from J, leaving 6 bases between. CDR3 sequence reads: CASSPLSYEQYF. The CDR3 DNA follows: TGTGCCAGCAGCCCTCTTTCCTACGAGCAGTACTTC.

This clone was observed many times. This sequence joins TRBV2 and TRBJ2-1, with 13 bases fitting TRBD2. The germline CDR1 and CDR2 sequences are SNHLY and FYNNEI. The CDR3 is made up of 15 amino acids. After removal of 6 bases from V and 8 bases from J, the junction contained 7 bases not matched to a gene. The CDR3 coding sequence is TGTGCCAGCAGGGCCGGGACTAGCGGGGTGGATGAGCAGTTCTTC. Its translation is CASRAGTSGVDEQFF.

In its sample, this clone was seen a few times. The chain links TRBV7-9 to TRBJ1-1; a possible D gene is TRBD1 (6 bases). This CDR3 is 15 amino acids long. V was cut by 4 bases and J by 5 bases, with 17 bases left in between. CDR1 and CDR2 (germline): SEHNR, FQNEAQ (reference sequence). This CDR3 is CASSSNYAGDTEAFF. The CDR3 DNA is TGTGCCAGCAGCTCAAACTACGCAGGGGATACTGAAGCTTTCTTT.

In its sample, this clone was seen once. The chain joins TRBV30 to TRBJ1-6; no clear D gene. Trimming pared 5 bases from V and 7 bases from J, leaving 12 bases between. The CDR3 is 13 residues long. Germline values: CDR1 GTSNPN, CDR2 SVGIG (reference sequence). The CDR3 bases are TGTGCCTGGGGACCCCAGAGGAATTCACCCCTCCACTTT. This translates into CAWGPQRNSPLHF.

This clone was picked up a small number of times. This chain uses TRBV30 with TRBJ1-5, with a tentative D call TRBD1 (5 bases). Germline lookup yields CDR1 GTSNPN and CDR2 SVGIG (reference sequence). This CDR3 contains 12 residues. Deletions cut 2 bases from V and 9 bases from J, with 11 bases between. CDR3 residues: CAWSQPGGPQHF. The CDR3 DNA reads TGTGCCTGGAGTCAGCCGGGGGGGCCCCAGCATTTT.

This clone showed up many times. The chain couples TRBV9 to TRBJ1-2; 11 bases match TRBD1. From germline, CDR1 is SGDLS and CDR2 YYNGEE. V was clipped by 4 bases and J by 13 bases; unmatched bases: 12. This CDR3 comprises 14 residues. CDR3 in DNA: TGTGCCAGCAGCCTTCGTCCCGGGACAGGGGGAGTCACCTTC. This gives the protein CASSLRPGTGGVTF.

Here the CDR3 DNA reads TGTGCCAGCTCACCTGGCGGGGAGGGCACCTTC. Protein sequence: CASSPGGEGTF. This sequence joins TRBV18 and TRBJ1-2; D unresolved. CDR3 length: 11 residues. Per germline, CDR1 KGHSH and CDR2 LQKENI. Trimming removed 3 bases at V and 13 bases at J, with 12 bases between.

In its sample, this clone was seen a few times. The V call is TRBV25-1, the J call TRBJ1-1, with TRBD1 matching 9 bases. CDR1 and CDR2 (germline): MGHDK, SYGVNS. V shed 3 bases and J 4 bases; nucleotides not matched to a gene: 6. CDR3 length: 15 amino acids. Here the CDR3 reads CASSEDRGRGTEAFF. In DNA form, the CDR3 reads TGTGCCAGCAGTGAGGACAGGGGAAGGGGCACTGAAGCTTTCTTT.

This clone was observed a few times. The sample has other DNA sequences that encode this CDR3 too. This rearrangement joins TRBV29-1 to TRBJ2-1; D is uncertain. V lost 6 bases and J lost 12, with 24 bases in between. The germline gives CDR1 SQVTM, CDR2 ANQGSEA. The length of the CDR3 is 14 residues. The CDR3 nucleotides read TGCAGCGTGGAAATCGTCTTCCGGGTTGATGGGCAGTTCTTC. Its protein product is CSVEIVFRVDGQFF.

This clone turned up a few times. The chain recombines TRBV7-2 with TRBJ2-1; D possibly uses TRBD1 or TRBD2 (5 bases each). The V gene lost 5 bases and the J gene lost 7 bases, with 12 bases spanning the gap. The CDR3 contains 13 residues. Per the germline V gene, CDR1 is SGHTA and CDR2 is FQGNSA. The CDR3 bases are TGTGCCAGCAGCCCCCTGTGGGGGAATGAGCAGTTCTTC. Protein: CASSPLWGNEQFF.

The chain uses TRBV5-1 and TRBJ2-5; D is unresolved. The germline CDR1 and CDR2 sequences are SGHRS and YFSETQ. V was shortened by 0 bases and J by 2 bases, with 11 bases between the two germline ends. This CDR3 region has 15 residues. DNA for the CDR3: TGCGCCAGCAGCTTGGGTCTTACCCTACAAGAGACCCAGTACTTC. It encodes CASSLGLTLQETQYF.